The T cell receptor beta chain described here comes from a study of a mutant IDH1 vaccine in newly diagnosed glioma. Study information: A 62.5% male, 37.5% female split and a mean age of roughly 44 years characterized treated patients. V12 came at week 35, V13 at week 47.

Time point in this sample: week 47, end of study. It was 300 ug of mutant IDH1 20-mer peptide that made up each vaccine dose, given with topical imiquimod. In its sample, this clone was seen a few times. The antigen is not known. Sequenced by immunoSEQ multiplex PCR; TCRdb stores in-frame clones only, minus some. Seen here are tens of thousands of clones, approximately 71% observed once, and the top ten hold 5.3%. The source is a man aged 50-59 years with glioma. The sample here was PBMCs, taken from a glioma patient whose treatment included an IDH1 peptide vaccine.

CDR3 protein: CSDRFYNEQFF. CDR3 nucleotides: TGCAGCGACAGGTTCTACAATGAGCAGTTCTTC. The V call is TRBV29-1, the J call TRBJ2-1; D perhaps matches TRBD1 (5 bases). Germline values: CDR1 SQVTM, CDR2 ANQGSEA. Trimming stripped 7 bases from V and 3 bases from J, with 7 bases between. The CDR3 is made up of 11 amino acids.